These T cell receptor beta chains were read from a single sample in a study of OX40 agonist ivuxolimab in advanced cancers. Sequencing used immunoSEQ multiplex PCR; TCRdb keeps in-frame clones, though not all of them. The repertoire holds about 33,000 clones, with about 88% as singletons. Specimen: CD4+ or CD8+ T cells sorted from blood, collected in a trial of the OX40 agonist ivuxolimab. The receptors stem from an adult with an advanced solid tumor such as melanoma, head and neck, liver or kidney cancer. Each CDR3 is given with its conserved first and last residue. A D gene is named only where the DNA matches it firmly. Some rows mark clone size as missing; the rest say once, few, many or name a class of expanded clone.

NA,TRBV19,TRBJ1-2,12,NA,CASGTGSAGYTF,TGTGCCAGTGGGACCGGGTCGGCTGGCTACACCTTC
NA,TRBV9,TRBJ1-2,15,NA,CASSVGVLRDYGYTF,TGTGCCAGCAGCGTAGGGGTCCTAAGGGACTATGGCTACACCTTC
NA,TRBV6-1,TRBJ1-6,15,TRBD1,CASSRTDRGNSPLHF,TGTGCCAGCAGTCGCACAGACAGGGGTAATTCACCCCTCCACTTT
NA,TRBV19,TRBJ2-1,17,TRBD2,CASSISPLTSGSGGQFF,TGTGCCAGTAGTATATCCCCCCTAACTAGCGGTTCTGGGGGGCAGTTCTTC
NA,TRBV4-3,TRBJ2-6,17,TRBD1,CASSATGGSSGANVLTF,TGCGCCAGCAGTGCAACAGGGGGCAGCTCTGGGGCCAACGTCCTGACTTTC
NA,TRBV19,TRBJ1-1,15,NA,CASSPLRERLNEAFF,TGTGCCAGTAGTCCCCTTCGGGAAAGGCTGAATGAAGCTTTCTTT
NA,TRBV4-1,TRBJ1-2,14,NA,CASSQARGGSGYTF,TGCGCCAGCAGCCAAGCCAGGGGCGGGAGTGGCTACACCTTC
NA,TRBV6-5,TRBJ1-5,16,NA,CASSYPREAPNQPQHF,TGTGCCAGCAGTTACCCCAGGGAGGCCCCCAATCAGCCCCAGCATTTT
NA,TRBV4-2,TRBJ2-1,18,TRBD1,CASSQARRGTGLVDEQFF,TGTGCCAGCAGCCAAGCACGGCGGGGGACAGGGCTAGTGGATGAGCAGTTCTTC
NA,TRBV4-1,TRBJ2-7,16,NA,CASSQVTSGSAYEQYF,TGCGCCAGCAGCCAAGTTACCAGCGGAAGCGCCTACGAGCAGTACTTC
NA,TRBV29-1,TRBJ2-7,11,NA,CSVRDGYEQYF,TGCAGCGTACGGGACGGTTACGAGCAGTACTTC
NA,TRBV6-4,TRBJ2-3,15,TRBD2,CASSEASGNTDTQYF,TGTGCCAGCAGTGAAGCTAGCGGAAACACAGATACGCAGTATTTT
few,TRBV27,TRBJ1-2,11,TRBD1,CASRDRDGYTF,TGTGCCAGCAGGGACAGGGACGGCTACACCTTC
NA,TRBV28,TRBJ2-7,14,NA,CASSLEGGRYEQYF,TGTGCCAGCAGTTTAGAGGGGGGTCGCTACGAGCAGTACTTC
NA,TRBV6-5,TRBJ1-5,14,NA,CASSYSTSDQPQHF,TGTGCCAGCAGTTACTCGACGAGCGATCAGCCCCAGCATTTT
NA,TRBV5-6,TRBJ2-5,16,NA,CASSLLGQGRGETQYF,TGTGCCAGCAGCTTGTTAGGGCAGGGGCGAGGAGAGACCCAGTACTTC
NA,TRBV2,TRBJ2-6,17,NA,CASNKGHGYSGANVLTF,TGTGCCAGCAATAAGGGACACGGCTACTCTGGGGCCAACGTCCTGACTTTC
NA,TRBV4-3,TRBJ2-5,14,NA,CASSRGLGQETQYF,TGCGCCAGCAGCCGCGGACTGGGCCAAGAGACCCAGTACTTC
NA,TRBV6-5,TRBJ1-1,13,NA,CASGWGPYTEAFF,TGTGCCAGCGGTTGGGGACCTTATACTGAAGCTTTCTTT
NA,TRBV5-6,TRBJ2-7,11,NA,CASSLGGATYF,TGTGCCAGCAGCTTGGGAGGGGCGACGTACTTC
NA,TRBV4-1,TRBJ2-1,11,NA,CASSLLDEQFF,TGCGCCAGCAGCCTTCTGGATGAGCAGTTCTTC
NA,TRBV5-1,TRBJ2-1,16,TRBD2,CASSLLAALGGDEQFF,TGCGCCAGCAGCCTCCTAGCGGCCCTTGGGGGAGATGAGCAGTTCTTC
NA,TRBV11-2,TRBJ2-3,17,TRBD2,CASSLQGTSERADTQYF,TGTGCCAGCAGCCTCCAAGGGACTAGCGAACGGGCAGATACGCAGTATTTT
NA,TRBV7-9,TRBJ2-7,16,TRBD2,CASSLGASGGFYEQYF,TGTGCCAGCAGCTTAGGTGCTAGCGGGGGGTTCTACGAGCAGTACTTC
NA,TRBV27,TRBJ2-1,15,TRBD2,CASRGLAGPYNEQFF,TGTGCCAGCAGGGGACTAGCGGGGCCCTACAATGAGCAGTTCTTC
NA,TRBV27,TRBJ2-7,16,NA,CASSLRWLGGSGEQYF,TGTGCCAGCAGTTTAAGATGGTTGGGGGGCTCAGGGGAGCAGTACTTC
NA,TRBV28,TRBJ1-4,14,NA,CASSFTRQQEKLFF,TGTGCCAGCAGTTTCACCCGACAGCAAGAAAAACTGTTTTTT
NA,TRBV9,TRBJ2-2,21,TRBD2,CASSVTRLAGGLGGNTGELFF,TGTGCCAGCAGCGTAACAAGACTAGCGGGAGGGCTCGGTGGGAACACCGGGGAGCTGTTTTTT
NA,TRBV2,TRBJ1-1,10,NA,CASIGRVAFF,TGTGCCAGCATAGGTAGGGTCGCTTTCTTT
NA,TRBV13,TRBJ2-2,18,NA,CASSLGTGLASNTGELFF,TGTGCCAGCAGCCTAGGGACAGGACTAGCGTCGAACACCGGGGAGCTGTTTTTT
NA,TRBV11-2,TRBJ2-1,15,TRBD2,CASSFGLAGVTEQFF,TGTGCCAGCAGTTTTGGACTAGCGGGAGTTACTGAGCAGTTCTTC
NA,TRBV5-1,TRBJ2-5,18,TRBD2,CASSLVLLTSLVRETQYF,TGCGCCAGCAGCTTGGTCCTACTGACTAGCTTGGTGAGAGAGACCCAGTACTTC
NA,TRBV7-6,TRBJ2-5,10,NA,CASSSETQYF,TGTGCCAGCAGCTCGGAGACCCAGTACTTC
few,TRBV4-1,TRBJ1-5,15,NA,CASSPLSMSNQPQHF,TGCGCCAGCAGCCCGTTAAGCATGAGCAATCAGCCCCAGCATTTT
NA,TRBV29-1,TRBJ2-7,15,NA,CSVEVGGAPAYEQYF,TGCAGCGTTGAAGTTGGGGGAGCCCCCGCCTACGAGCAGTACTTC
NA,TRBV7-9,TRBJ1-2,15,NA,CASSPPAGDVYGYTF,TGTGCCAGCAGCCCCCCAGCGGGGGATGTCTATGGCTACACCTTC
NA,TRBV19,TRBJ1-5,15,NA,CASSIEPGISQPQHF,TGTGCCAGTAGTATAGAGCCGGGAATCAGTCAGCCCCAGCATTTT
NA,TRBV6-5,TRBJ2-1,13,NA,CASSYFAVGEQFF,TGTGCCAGCAGTTATTTTGCCGTGGGTGAGCAGTTCTTC
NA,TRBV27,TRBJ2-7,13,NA,CASSLRDSYEQYF,TGTGCCAGCAGTCTCCGGGACTCCTACGAGCAGTACTTC
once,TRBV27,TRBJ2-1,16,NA,CASSLISSGIYNEQFF,TGTGCCAGCAGTTTAATATCTTCAGGGATCTACAATGAGCAGTTCTTC